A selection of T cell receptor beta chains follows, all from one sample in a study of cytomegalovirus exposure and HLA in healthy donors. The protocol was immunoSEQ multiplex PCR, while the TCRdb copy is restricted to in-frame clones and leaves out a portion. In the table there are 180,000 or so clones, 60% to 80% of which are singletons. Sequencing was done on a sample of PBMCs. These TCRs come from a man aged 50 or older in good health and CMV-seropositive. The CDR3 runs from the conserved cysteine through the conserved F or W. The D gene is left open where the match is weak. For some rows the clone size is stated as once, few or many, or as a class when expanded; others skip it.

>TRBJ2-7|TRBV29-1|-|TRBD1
TGCAGCGTCCTGGGGGACAGGGGGGACGAGCAGTACTTC
CSVLGDRGDEQYF
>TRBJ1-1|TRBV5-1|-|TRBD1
TGCGCCAGCAGCTTGGGCCGACAGGGGATCACTGAAGCTTTCTTT
CASSLGRQGITEAFF
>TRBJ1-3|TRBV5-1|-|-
TGCGCCAGCAGCCCTGGGGGGGGTTCTGGAAACACCATATATTTT
CASSPGGGSGNTIYF
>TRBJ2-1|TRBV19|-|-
TGTGCCAGTGGACTCAGCTCCTACAATGAGCAGTTCTTC
CASGLSSYNEQFF
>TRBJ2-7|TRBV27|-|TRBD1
TGTGCCAGCAGGCGATCTTACCGGGACAGGGTTCGCGAGCAGTACTTC
CASRRSYRDRVREQYF
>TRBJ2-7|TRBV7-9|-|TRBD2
TGTTCCAGCAGCTTATTAATAGCGGGGGACTCCTACGAGCAGTACTTC
CSSSLLIAGDSYEQYF
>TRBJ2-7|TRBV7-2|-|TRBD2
TGTGCCAGCAGCCTAGTCCCACTAGCGGGGACCTACGAGCAGTACTTC
CASSLVPLAGTYEQYF
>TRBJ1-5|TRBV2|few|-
TGTGCCAGCAGTGATGAGGCGGGTAATCAGCCCCAGCATTTT
CASSDEAGNQPQHF
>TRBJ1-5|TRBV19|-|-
TGTGCCAGTACCATGGGGTTGTGGGGCGTCAATCAGCCCCAGCATTTT
CASTMGLWGVNQPQHF
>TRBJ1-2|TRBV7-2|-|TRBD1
TGTGCCAGCAGCTTACCCGGACAGGGGGCTAACTATGGCTACACCTTC
CASSLPGQGANYGYTF
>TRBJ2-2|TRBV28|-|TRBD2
TGTGCCAGCAGTCCTCGGGGAGGGCCCGGGGAGCTGTTTTTT
CASSPRGGPGELFF
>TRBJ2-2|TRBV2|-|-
TGTGCCAGCAGTATGAGCGGGGAGCTGTTTTTT
CASSMSGELFF
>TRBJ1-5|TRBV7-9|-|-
TGTGCCAGCAGCCAGCAGGGCGAAGGTCAGCCCCAGCATTTT
CASSQQGEGQPQHF
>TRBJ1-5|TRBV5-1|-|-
TGCGCCAGCAGCTTGAATACAGACAATCAGCCCCAGCATTTT
CASSLNTDNQPQHF
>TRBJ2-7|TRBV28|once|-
TGTGCCAGCAGTTTCTGGCGGCGGGACCACGGAAACGAGCAGTACTTC
CASSFWRRDHGNEQYF
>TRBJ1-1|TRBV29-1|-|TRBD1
TGCAGCGTTGCCAGACAGGGGAGGTACACTGAAGCTTTCTTT
CSVARQGRYTEAFF
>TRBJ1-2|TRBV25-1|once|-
TGTGCCAGCAGTGAAGGAGTTTATGGCTACACCTTC
CASSEGVYGYTF
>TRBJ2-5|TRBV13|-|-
TGTGCCAGCAGCTTAGGCATTCAGACCCAGTACTTC
CASSLGIQTQYF
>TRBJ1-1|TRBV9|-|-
TGTGCCAGCAGCTTCGCAGGGGATACTGAAGCTTTCTTT
CASSFAGDTEAFF
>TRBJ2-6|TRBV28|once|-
TGTGCCAGCAGTTTCTCAGGACTCTCTGGGGCCAACGTCCTGACTTTC
CASSFSGLSGANVLTF